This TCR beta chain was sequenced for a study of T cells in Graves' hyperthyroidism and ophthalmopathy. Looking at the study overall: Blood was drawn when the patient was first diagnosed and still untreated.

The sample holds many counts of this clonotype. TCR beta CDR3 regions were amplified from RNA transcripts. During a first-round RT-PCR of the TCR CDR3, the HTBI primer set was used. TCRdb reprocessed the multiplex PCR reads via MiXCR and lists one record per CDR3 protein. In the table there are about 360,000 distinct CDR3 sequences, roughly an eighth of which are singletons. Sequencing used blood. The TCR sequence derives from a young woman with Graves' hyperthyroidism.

The CDR3 loop is CASSPSTGGSTEAFF. The CDR3 nucleotides are TGTGCCAGCAGTCCCTCGACAGGCGGGAGCACTGAAGCTTTCTTT. This chain connects TRBV28 to TRBJ1-1; D perhaps matches TRBD1 (6 bases). Looked up from germline, CDR1 is MDHEN and CDR2 is SYDVKM. This CDR3 comprises 15 residues. The V and J ends lost 5 bases and 4 bases respectively, with 17 bases between them. Full variable domain (outside the CDR3, taken from reference TRBV28 and TRBJ1-1): DVKVTQSSRYLVKRTGEKVFLECVQDMDHENMFWYRQDPGLGLRLIYFSYDVKMKEKGDIPEGYSVSREKKERFSLILESASTNQTSMYLCASSPSTGGSTEAFFGQGTRLTVV.